The sequence of this T cell receptor (beta chain) was determined in a study of T-cell reconstitution after alpha-beta-depleted transplantation in children. A TCRbeta library incorporating unique molecular identifiers was prepared. TCRdb re-called the PCR reads through MiXCR, storing one row per CDR3 protein. In the table there are some 450,000 distinct CDR3 sequences, about 40% of which are singletons. Germline V gene lookup returns CDR1 MDHEN and CDR2 SYDVKM. The CDR3 length is 18 residues. The V segment lost 0 bases and the J segment 0 bases; nucleotides outside the gene matches: 8. As for this clonotype: Its antigen is undetermined.

General study findings and limits: Expanded graft clones, several hundred of them, were reportedly the source of alpha-beta T cells about two months after transplant. Among T cells one year after transplant, newly produced cells accounted for most counts and diversity. There were some patients whose high TCRbeta diversity at day 60 came from surviving recipient T cells and thymic progenitors.

Here the sequenced sample was PBMCs, taken before TCRalphabeta/CD19-depleted stem cell transplant. The V call is TRBV28, the J call TRBJ2-1; 7 bases agree with TRBD2. The sequence came from a girl aged 2 to 9 with aplastic anemia, due to receive a stem cell transplant. CDR3 DNA sequence: TGTGCCAGCAGTTTATGGGGCGGGGGTAAAAGCTCCTACAATGAGCAGTTCTTC. This gives the protein CASSLWGGGKSSYNEQFF. Looking up the rest from reference TRBV28 and TRBJ2-1 gives the full variable domain: DVKVTQSSRYLVKRTGEKVFLECVQDMDHENMFWYRQDPGLGLRLIYFSYDVKMKEKGDIPEGYSVSREKKERFSLILESASTNQTSMYLCASSLWGGGKSSYNEQFFGPGTRLTVL.